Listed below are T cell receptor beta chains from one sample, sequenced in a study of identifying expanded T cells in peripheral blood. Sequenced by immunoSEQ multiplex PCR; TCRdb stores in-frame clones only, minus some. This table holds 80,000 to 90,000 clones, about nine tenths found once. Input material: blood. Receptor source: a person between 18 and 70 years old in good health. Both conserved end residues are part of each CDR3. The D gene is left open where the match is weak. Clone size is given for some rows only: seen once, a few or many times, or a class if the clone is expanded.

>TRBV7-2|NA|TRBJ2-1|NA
TGTGCCAGCAGCTTTTTCGGGGATTCCTACAATGAGCAGTTCTTC
CASSFFGDSYNEQFF
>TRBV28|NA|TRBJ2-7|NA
TGTGCCAGCAGTCCCCAGGGGGGGCGGAACGAGCAGTACTTC
CASSPQGGRNEQYF
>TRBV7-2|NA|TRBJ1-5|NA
TGTGCCAGCAGCCCAAAGGGGGGCTATAGCAATCAGCCCCAGCATTTT
CASSPKGGYSNQPQHF
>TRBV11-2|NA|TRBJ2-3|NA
TGTGCCAGCAGCTTAGATCGTACAGATACGCAGTATTTT
CASSLDRTDTQYF
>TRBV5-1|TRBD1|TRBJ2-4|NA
TGCGCCAGCAGCTCTCAGGGGGCGCAAGGAAACATTCAGTACTTC
CASSSQGAQGNIQYF
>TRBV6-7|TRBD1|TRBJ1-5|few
TGTGCCAGCAGTTACACCGACAGGGAGGATCAGCCCCAGCATTTT
CASSYTDREDQPQHF
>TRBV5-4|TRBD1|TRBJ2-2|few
TGTGCCAGCACATCCTGGGACAGGGCTTCCACCGGGGAGCTGTTTTTT
CASTSWDRASTGELFF
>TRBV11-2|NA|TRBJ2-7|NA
TGTGCCAGCAGCTTAGGTTTGTCAGGGAACTACGAGCAGTACTTC
CASSLGLSGNYEQYF
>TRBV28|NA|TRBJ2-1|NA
TGTGCCAGCAGATACCAGCGGGCGTACAATGAGCAGTTCTTC
CASRYQRAYNEQFF
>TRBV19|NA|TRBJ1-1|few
TGTGCCATAAGGGGGAATATGAACACTGAAGCTTTCTTT
CAIRGNMNTEAFF
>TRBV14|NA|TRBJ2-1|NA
TGTGCCAGCAGCCCGACTAGGAGCTCCTACAATGAGCAGTTCTTC
CASSPTRSSYNEQFF
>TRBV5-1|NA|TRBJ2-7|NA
TGCGCCAGCAGCTTGGCCACGGGTTACTACGAGCAGTACTTC
CASSLATGYYEQYF
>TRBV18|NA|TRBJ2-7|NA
TGTGCCAGCTCACCCCGCCGGGGTGCAATCTACGAGCAGTACTTC
CASSPRRGAIYEQYF
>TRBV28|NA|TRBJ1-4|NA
TGTGCCAGCAGTCCCCATGTCAGTGTGTTCGGGTTTTTT
CASSPHVSVFGFF
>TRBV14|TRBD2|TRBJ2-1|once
TGTGCCAGCAGCTTCCTAGCGGGTTCCTACAATGAGCAGTTCTTC
CASSFLAGSYNEQFF
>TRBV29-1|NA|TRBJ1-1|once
TGCAGCGTTGAAGTTAACCAGAACACTGAAGCTTTCTTT
CSVEVNQNTEAFF
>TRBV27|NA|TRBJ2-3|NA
TGTGCCAGCAACGGAGGGGGAGATACGCAGTATTTT
CASNGGGDTQYF
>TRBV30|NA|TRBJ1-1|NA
TGTGCCTGGAGTGTAGGAGGCAGGCTGAACACTGAAGCTTTCTTT
CAWSVGGRLNTEAFF
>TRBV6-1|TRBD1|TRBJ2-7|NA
TGTGCCAGCAGTGAAGTCCTCGGGACAGGGTATCGGTACGAGCAGTACTTC
CASSEVLGTGYRYEQYF
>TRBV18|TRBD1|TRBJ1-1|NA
TGTGCCAGCTCACCACGGGGACAGGGGGACGGGTCTGAAGCTTTCTTT
CASSPRGQGDGSEAFF
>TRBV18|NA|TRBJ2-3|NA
TGTGCCAGCATACAGGGTTTTGAGTCAGATACGCAGTATTTT
CASIQGFESDTQYF
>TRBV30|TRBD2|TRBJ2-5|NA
TGTGCCTCCGGGGGGGGCGGGGAGACCCAGTACTTC
CASGGGGETQYF
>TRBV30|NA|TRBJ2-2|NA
TGTGCCTATGCCGCGGGGCACACCGGGGAGCTGTTTTTT
CAYAAGHTGELFF
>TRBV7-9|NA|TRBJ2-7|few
TGTGCCAGCAGCTCGTACTACGAGCAGTACTTC
CASSSYYEQYF
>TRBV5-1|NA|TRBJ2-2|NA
TGCGCCAGCAGCTTGGCAGCTAGCGATCTGTCCGGCGGGGAGCTGTTTTTT
CASSLAASDLSGGELFF
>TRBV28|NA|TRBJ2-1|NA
TGTGCCAGCAGTTTCGAGCGCAATGAGCAGTTCTTC
CASSFERNEQFF
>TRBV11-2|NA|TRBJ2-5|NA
TGTGCCAGCAGCTTAGAAGAGAGCCTCGGGACCCAGTACTTC
CASSLEESLGTQYF
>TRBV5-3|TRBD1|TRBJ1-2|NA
TGTGCCAGAAAAGTGGGACAGGGGGCCTGCTATGGCTACACCTTC
CARKVGQGACYGYTF
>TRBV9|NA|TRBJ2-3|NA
TGTGCCAGCAGGGGCGGGGAGTTGGATACGCAGTATTTT
CASRGGELDTQYF
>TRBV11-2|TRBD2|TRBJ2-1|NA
TGTGCCAGCAGCTTATCGGGGGGGCAGTTCTTC
CASSLSGGQFF